This TCR beta chain was retrieved from a study of glioma-infiltrating T cells. TCR alpha and beta CDR3 regions were amplified from RNA using iRepertoire nested multiplex PCR. Tissue mRNA or PBMC total RNA, about 90-450 ng, went into one-step reverse transcription and amplification. Via MiXCR, TCRdb re-called the multiplex PCR reads, giving one row per CDR3 protein. This table holds about 22,000 distinct CDR3 sequences, 20% to 25% found once. Study-wide findings and caveats: Tissue and blood shared very few CDR3 sequences. Gliomas, especially low-grade, showed above-expected tissue-blood divergence; non-neoplastic patients showed below.

As to this clonotype: Its target is unknown.

The CDR3 length is 14 residues. V lost 5 bases to trimming and J lost 1 base, with 9 bases between them. Germline V gives CDR1 SNHLY, CDR2 FYNNEI. The sample consisted of glioma tissue, nonneoplastic brain tissue, or PBMCs (not recorded which). This chain joins TRBV2 and TRBJ1-3; D remains unclear. This TCR was recovered from a human donor with low-grade glioma or glioblastoma, undergoing nonglioma brain surgery, or in good health (not recorded which). The CDR3 here is CASSPLGSGNTIYF. DNA for the CDR3: TGTGCCAGCAGTCCACTGGGATCTGGAAACACCATATATTTT. Drawing the rest from reference TRBV2 and TRBJ1-3, the complete variable domain is EPEVTQTPSHQVTQMGQEVILRCVPISNHLYFYWYRQILGQKVEFLVSFYNNEISEKSEIFDDQFSVERPDGSNFTLKIRSTKLEDSAMYFCASSPLGSGNTIYFGEGSWLTVV.